Below, 22 T cell receptor beta chains from the same sample are listed, as sequenced in a study of blood T cell repertoires in COVID-19. Here immunoSEQ multiplex PCR was the method, and the copy in TCRdb shows in-frame clones only, minus some. The repertoire holds over 95,000 clones, with more than 85% as singletons. Sequencing was done on a sample of peripheral blood. These receptors were obtained from a human donor with acute or convalescent COVID-19. The donor label of this sample is uncertain.

This chain links TRBV7-3 with TRBJ1-1, with 8 nucleotides matching TRBD1. Germline V gives CDR1 SGHTA, CDR2 FQGTGA. V lost 5 bases and J lost 1; bases outside the gene matches: 3. CDR3 size: 14 residues. The CDR3 spells CASSPGQANTEAFF. The CDR3 DNA sequence: TGTGCCAGCAGCCCGGGACAGGCGAACACTGAAGCTTTCTTT.

This clone appeared a few times. Within the sample, other DNA sequences also encode this same CDR3. The chain recombines TRBV5-1 with TRBJ1-1; the match to TRBD1 covers 11 bases. The CDR3 has 14 amino acids. The V gene end was trimmed by 3 bases and the J gene end by 4 bases; junction bases not matched to a gene: 2. Germline lookup yields CDR1 SGHRS and CDR2 YFSETQ. CDR3 DNA: TGCGCCAGCAGCTCCGGGACAGGGGGCACTGAAGCTTTCTTT. It translates to CASSSGTGGTEAFF. The complete variable domain, with remaining parts taken from reference TRBV5-1 and TRBJ1-1, reads KAGVTQTPRYLIKTRGQQVTLSCSPISGHRSVSWYQQTPGQGLQFLFEYFSETQRNKGNFPGRFSGRQFSNSRSEMNVSTLELGDSALYLCASSSGTGGTEAFFGQGTRLTVV.

This chain joins TRBV19 and TRBJ1-2; 10 bases align to TRBD1. There are 16 residues in the CDR3. The trim removed 1 base at V and 4 bases at J, leaving 6 bases unmatched. The germline V gene has CDR1 LNHDA and CDR2 SQIVND (reference sequence). This CDR3 is CASSIVLGQGSYGYTF. The CDR3 nucleotides are TGTGCCAGTAGTATAGTATTGGGACAGGGGTCCTATGGCTACACCTTC. The variable domain in full, completed from reference TRBV19 and TRBJ1-2, reads DGGITQSPKYLFRKEGQNVTLSCEQNLNHDAMYWYRQDPGQGLRLIYYSQIVNDFQKGDIAEGYSVSREKKESFPLTVTSAQKNPTAFYLCASSIVLGQGSYGYTFGSGTRLTVV.

V is TRBV9 and J is TRBJ2-4; 9 bases line up with TRBD1. The germline gives CDR1 SGDLS, CDR2 YYNGEE. Unmatched junction bases numbered 8, after V lost 4 bases and J lost 6 bases. The CDR3 is 15 amino acids. CDR3 sequence reads: CASSPGGTGTNIQYF. CDR3 in DNA: TGTGCCAGCAGCCCAGGGGGGACAGGGACAAACATTCAGTACTTC.

The chain links TRBV3-1 (or the pseudogene TRBV3-2) to TRBJ2-7; 7 bases align to TRBD1. This CDR3 is built from 14 residues. Germline V lookup: CDR1 LGHDT, CDR2 YNNKEL (reference sequence). Germline trimming cut 6 bases from V and 0 bases from J; bases unmatched to any gene: 5. The CDR3 is CASSSGTDSYEQYF. CDR3 bases: TGTGCCAGCAGTTCTGGGACAGACTCCTACGAGCAGTACTTC.

This clone appeared a few times. The rearrangement uses TRBV9 and TRBJ2-1; 7 nucleotides match TRBD2. The V gene's germline CDR1 is SGDLS and CDR2 YYNGEE. J was trimmed by 7 bases and V by 0 bases; bases with no gene match: 13. The length of the CDR3 is 17 residues. CDR3 DNA: TGTGCCAGCAGCGTAGCGGGAGGTGGGGCGTCGGGAAATGAGCAGTTCTTC. As protein: CASSVAGGGASGNEQFF. The variable domain in full, with the rest retrieved from reference TRBV9 and TRBJ2-1, is DSGVTQTPKHLITATGQRVTLRCSPRSGDLSVYWYQQSLDQGLQFLIQYYNGEERAKGNILERFSAQQFPDLHSELNLSSLELGDSALYFCASSVAGGGASGNEQFFGPGTRLTVL.

The chain combines TRBV7-6 with TRBJ1-3; D call uncertain. Trimming left V 0 bases short and J 0 bases short, with 12 bases between. This CDR3 is 17 amino acids long. Germline assignment: CDR1 SGHVS and CDR2 FNYEAQ. CDR3 nucleotides: TGTGCCAGCAGCTTAGCCCGCCCCCGGGACTCTGGAAACACCATATATTTT. Its protein is CASSLARPRDSGNTIYF.

This chain joins TRBV6-6 and TRBJ2-2; 9 nucleotides agree with TRBD1. Germline CDR1 and CDR2: MNHNY and SVGAGI (reference sequence). CDR3 length equals 15 residues. Trimming took 2 bases from V and 4 from J; bases not matched to a gene: 2. In DNA, the CDR3 is TGTGCCAGCAGTTACCCGGGACAGGGCACCGGGGAGCTGTTTTTT. It encodes CASSYPGQGTGELFF.

The CDR3 region has the DNA TGTGCCAGCAGTTACACCTGGGGGGCTGAAGCTTTCTTT. Residues: CASSYTWGAEAFF. This chain joins TRBV6-5 and TRBJ1-1; perhaps TRBD1 as D (5 bases). Trimming left V 2 bases short and J 6 bases short, with 10 bases between. Germline V gene sequence: CDR1 MNHEY, CDR2 SVGAGI. The CDR3 is 13 residues long.

V is TRBV5-1 and J is TRBJ2-1; 9 bases are shared with TRBD1. J gave up 6 bases and V 7 bases, and 8 bases lay outside the gene matches. Germline CDR1 reads SGHRS; CDR2 reads YFSETQ. The CDR3 totals 14 residues. In nucleotides, the CDR3 is TGCGCCAGCGGTCCGGGACAGGGATTCAATGAGCAGTTCTTC. Translated, it gives CASGPGQGFNEQFF.

The V and J genes are TRBV30 and TRBJ1-2; D is possibly TRBD1 (5 bases). The germline CDR1 and CDR2 sequences are GTSNPN and SVGIG (reference sequence). CDR3 length: 14 residues. The CDR3: CAEDGGSTNYGYTF. The DNA for the CDR3 is TGTGCTGAAGACGGGGGGAGTACTAACTATGGCTACACCTTC.

The chain links TRBV7-2 to TRBJ1-5; no definite D call. V dropped 3 bases and J dropped 4 bases, with 10 bases sitting between them. Germline V gene data show CDR1 as SGHTA and CDR2 as FQGNSA. The CDR3 consists of 14 residues. CDR3 bases: TGTGCCAGCAGCTTTACAGTGAGTAATCAGCCCCAGCATTTT. It specifies CASSFTVSNQPQHF.

The V and J genes are TRBV19 and TRBJ2-2, with TRBD2 matching 12 bases. The germline V gene has CDR1 LNHDA and CDR2 SQIVND (reference sequence). The CDR3 contains 16 residues. J was trimmed by 4 bases and V by 11 bases; bases with no gene match: 11. The CDR3 coding sequence is TGTGCCTCCCGGCTAGCGGGGGGGCTTGGCACCGGGGAGCTGTTTTTT. It translates to CASRLAGGLGTGELFF.

The rearrangement joins TRBV19 to TRBJ1-1; D remains ambiguous. Looked up from germline, CDR1 is LNHDA and CDR2 is SQIVND (reference sequence). Between the trimmed V and J ends, which lost 10 bases and 5 bases, there was a span of 11 bases. The CDR3 has 11 residues. The CDR3 sequence is CATAGRTEAFF. CDR3 in DNA: TGTGCCACCGCGGGGAGAACTGAAGCTTTCTTT. Variable domain in full (rest from reference TRBV19 and TRBJ1-1): DGGITQSPKYLFRKEGQNVTLSCEQNLNHDAMYWYRQDPGQGLRLIYYSQIVNDFQKGDIAEGYSVSREKKESFPLTVTSAQKNPTAFYLCATAGRTEAFFGQGTRLTVV.

The chain is built from TRBV9 and TRBJ1-1; D is unclear. This CDR3 is built from 15 residues. The V gene lost 0 bases and the J gene lost 2 bases, with 11 bases spanning the gap. Germline V gives CDR1 SGDLS, CDR2 YYNGEE. The CDR3 DNA is TGTGCCAGCAGCGTAGGGTCAGGATTTAACACTGAAGCTTTCTTT. It encodes CASSVGSGFNTEAFF.

This rearrangement joins TRBV2 to TRBJ1-1; D might be TRBD1 (5 bases). The V and J ends lost 7 bases and 1 base respectively, with 10 bases between them. CDR3 size: 13 residues. The germline V gene encodes CDR1 SNHLY and CDR2 FYNNEI. CDR3 residues: CASNPDKNTEAFF. DNA of the CDR3: TGTGCCAGCAACCCGGACAAGAACACTGAAGCTTTCTTT.

The rearrangement uses TRBV19 and TRBJ1-3; no firm D call. V gave up 4 bases and J gave up 2 bases, with 21 bases separating them. Germline CDR1 LNHDA, CDR2 SQIVND (reference sequence). CDR3 length: 18 residues. The CDR3, as DNA: TGTGCCAGTAGTAACACCATCAACGCAGCGAGGGCTGGAAACACCATATATTTT. Translation gives CASSNTINAARAGNTIYF.

This chain links TRBV3-1 (or the pseudogene TRBV3-2) with TRBJ2-1, with 9 bases that match TRBD2. There are 16 residues in the CDR3. Looked up from germline, CDR1 is LGHDT and CDR2 is YNNKEL (reference sequence). The ends lost 5 bases at V and 4 bases at J; junction bases unmatched: 9. CDR3 coding DNA: TGTGCCAGCAGCAGAGGGCTGGCGGGAGGGTACAATGAGCAGTTCTTC. Translated, it gives CASSRGLAGGYNEQFF.

The V gene is TRBV4-1, the J gene TRBJ1-5; D remains ambiguous. CDR3 size: 17 residues. The V gene lost 1 base and the J gene lost 1 base, with 14 bases spanning the gap. Germline values: CDR1 MGHRA, CDR2 YSYEKL. The CDR3 here is CASSQGRPGGSNQPQHF. The CDR3 DNA is TGCGCCAGCAGCCAAGGGCGACCCGGAGGGAGCAATCAGCCCCAGCATTTT.

The V call is TRBV4-3, the J call TRBJ1-2, with 7 bases lining up with TRBD1. V shed 1 base and J 8 bases; nucleotides not matched to a gene: 7. The CDR3 runs to 14 residues. The V gene's germline CDR1 is LGHNA and CDR2 YSLEER. CDR3 sequence reads: CASSQASTGRGYTF. The CDR3 DNA is TGCGCCAGCAGCCAAGCCTCGACAGGGAGGGGCTACACCTTC.

This chain joins TRBV7-3 and TRBJ2-3; D is possibly TRBD2 (5 bases). The length of the CDR3 is 14 residues. CDR1 and CDR2 (germline): SGHTA, FQGTGA. V was cut by 6 bases and J by 1 base, with 11 bases left in between. In DNA, the CDR3 is TGTGCCAGCAGTTTCGGACTGGGCACAGATACGCAGTATTTT. Protein sequence: CASSFGLGTDTQYF.

On this clone itself: Compared with germline, one end of the junction differs, possibly owing to a read error. The rearrangement links TRBV10-3 to TRBJ1-1; D uncertain. CDR1 is ENHRY, CDR2 SYGVKD, per germline. The CDR3 totals 13 residues. The CDR3 region is CAISEEGRTGAFF. CDR3 coding DNA: TGTGCCATCAGTGAAGAGGGTCGCACTGGAGCTTTCTTT.